The clone carrying this T cell receptor beta chain has only a few counts. Its antigen is not identified. These data come from a study of vaccination and CD4 T cells after COVID-19. Study details: Researchers treated cells with overlapping spike peptides taken from SARS-CoV-2, HCoV-NL63, HCoV-OC43 and HCoV-229E. Study-level findings and limits: The great majority, 304 of 307 vaccine-specific clones, proved spike mono-reactive in convalescent patients. Median SARS-CoV-2-reactive clonotypes rose from approximately 21 to 38, not significantly.

Germline V gene data show CDR1 as MNHNS and CDR2 as SASEGT. This CDR3 has 14 residues. Trimming took off 1 base at V and 7 bases at J, with 13 bases between the two ends. The Oncomine TCR Beta short-read assay was applied to DNA of cultured CD4+ T cells. From cultured CD4+ T cells, genomic DNA was extracted. TCRdb re-derived calls from the PCR reads in MiXCR, one entry per CDR3 protein. The table includes 9,000 to 15,000 distinct CDR3 sequences, approximately 60% detected once. Treatment of the sample: approximately nine-day PBMC culture with coronavirus spike peptide pools or control peptides (ViraFEST assay).

The genes are TRBV6-1 and TRBJ1-2; no firm D call. The sequence was collected from a human donor who had recovered from COVID-19. The material sequenced was CD4+ T cells from blood, cultured in vitro. The DNA for the CDR3 is TGTGCCAGCAGTGAAGTCGGTGCATCCGTTGGCTACACCTTC. Translated, it gives CASSEVGASVGYTF.